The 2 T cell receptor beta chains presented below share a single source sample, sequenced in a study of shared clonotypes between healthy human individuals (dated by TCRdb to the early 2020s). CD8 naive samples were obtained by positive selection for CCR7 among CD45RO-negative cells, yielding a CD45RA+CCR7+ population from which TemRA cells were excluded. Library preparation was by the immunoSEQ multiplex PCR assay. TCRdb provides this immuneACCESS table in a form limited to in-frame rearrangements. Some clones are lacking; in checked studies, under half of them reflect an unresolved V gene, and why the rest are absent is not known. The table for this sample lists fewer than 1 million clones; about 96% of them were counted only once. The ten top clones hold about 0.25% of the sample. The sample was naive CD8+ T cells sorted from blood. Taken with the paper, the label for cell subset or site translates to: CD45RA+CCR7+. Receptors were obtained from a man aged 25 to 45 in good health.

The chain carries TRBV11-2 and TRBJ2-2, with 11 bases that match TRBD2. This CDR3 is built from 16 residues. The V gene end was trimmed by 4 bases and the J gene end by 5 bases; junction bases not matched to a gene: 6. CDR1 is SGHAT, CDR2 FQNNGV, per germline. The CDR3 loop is CASSWPGTSGTGELFF. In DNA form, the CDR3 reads TGTGCCAGCAGCTGGCCCGGGACTAGCGGTACCGGGGAGCTGTTTTTT.

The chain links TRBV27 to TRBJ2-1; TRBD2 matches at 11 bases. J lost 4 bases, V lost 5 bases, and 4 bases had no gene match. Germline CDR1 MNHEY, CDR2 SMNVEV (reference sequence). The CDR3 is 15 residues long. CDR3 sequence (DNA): TGTGCCAGCAGTAAAGTAGCGGGAGGGTACAATGAGCAGTTCTTC. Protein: CASSKVAGGYNEQFF.